These 22 T cell receptor beta chains came from one sample sequenced in a study of blood T cell repertoires in COVID-19. Measured with immunoSEQ multiplex PCR; TCRdb has only the in-frame clones, and not every one. The data contain approximately 140,000 clones, around 89% of them singletons. The sample consisted of peripheral blood. The receptor source for this set is a man between 18 and 35 years old with COVID-19, enrolled during active disease.

The chain recombines TRBV19 with TRBJ2-2, with a weak D call TRBD2 (6 bases). This CDR3 spans 13 amino acids. The ends were cut back, 6 bases at V and 3 bases at J, with 8 bases in the middle. The germline gives CDR1 LNHDA, CDR2 SQIVND (reference sequence). CDR3 amino acids: CASSRDYTGELFF. DNA of the CDR3: TGTGCCAGTAGCCGGGACTACACCGGGGAGCTGTTTTTT.

This chain joins TRBV7-3 and TRBJ1-1; D is unresolved. Trimming stripped 2 bases from V and 1 base from J, with 5 bases between. Germline V CDR1 and CDR2: SGHTA, FQGTGA. The CDR3 sequence is 13 residues long. This chain's CDR3 is CASSLGRNTEAFF. CDR3 DNA sequence: TGTGCCAGCAGCTTAGGCAGGAACACTGAAGCTTTCTTT.

V and J are TRBV19 and TRBJ1-1; D gene ambiguous. Germline values: CDR1 LNHDA, CDR2 SQIVND (reference sequence). CDR3 length: 14 residues. The germline V and J ends were trimmed by 7 bases and 2 bases, with 14 bases remaining between them. CDR3 sequence reads: CASNRGSDNTEAFF. As DNA, the CDR3 is TGTGCCAGTAACCGAGGAAGTGACAACACTGAAGCTTTCTTT.

This sequence joins TRBV24-1 and TRBJ2-1; 8 positions agree with TRBD1. CDR3 length: 14 amino acids. Germline CDR1 KGHDR, CDR2 SFDVKD. J gave up 5 bases and V 10 bases, and 9 bases lay outside the gene matches. The CDR3 loop reads CATTDRVPHNEQFF. The CDR3 bases are TGTGCCACTACGGACAGGGTCCCCCACAATGAGCAGTTCTTC.

The chain joins TRBV4-2 to TRBJ1-1, with TRBD1 matching 7 bases. CDR3 size: 14 residues. Germline V gene data show CDR1 as LGHNA and CDR2 as YNFKEQ. The J segment lost 1 base and the V segment lost 2 bases, leaving 1 base of the junction unmatched. For the CDR3, the DNA is TGTGCCAGCAGCCAACGGGACAGGAACACTGAAGCTTTCTTT. Its protein is CASSQRDRNTEAFF.

DNA of the CDR3: TGTGCCAGCAGCAGCGGTCCGTGGACCCAGTACTTC. It codes for CASSSGPWTQYF. The chain links TRBV6-2 or TRBV6-3 to TRBJ2-5, with D maybe TRBD2 (5 bases). Trimming pared 6 bases from V and 7 bases from J, leaving 12 bases between. Germline V CDR1 and CDR2: MNHEY, SVGEGT. The CDR3 length is 12 residues.

In DNA, the CDR3 is TGTGCCAGCAGAAGACTAGCGGGAGGCTCCTACAATGAGCAGTTCTTC. Amino acid sequence: CASRRLAGGSYNEQFF. The chain is built from TRBV28 and TRBJ2-1; 13 bases map to TRBD2. Germline CDR1 reads MDHEN; CDR2 reads SYDVKM. The J segment lost 0 bases and the V segment lost 6 bases, leaving 2 bases of the junction unmatched. The CDR3 spans 16 residues. Full variable domain (rest looked up from reference TRBV28 and TRBJ2-1): DVKVTQSSRYLVKRTGEKVFLECVQDMDHENMFWYRQDPGLGLRLIYFSYDVKMKEKGDIPEGYSVSREKKERFSLILESASTNQTSMYLCASRRLAGGSYNEQFFGPGTRLTVL.

In DNA, the CDR3 is TGTGCCAGCAGTTACCGGGAAACCGGGGAGCTGTTTTTT. Protein sequence: CASSYRETGELFF. V and J are TRBV6-2 or TRBV6-3 and TRBJ2-2; a weak D match, TRBD2 (5 bases). Trimming took off 2 bases at V and 5 bases at J, with 6 bases between the two ends. The CDR3 is 13 residues long. Germline lookup yields CDR1 MNHEY and CDR2 SVGEGT.

This clone has a single count. The chain is built from TRBV19 and TRBJ1-6; the D is unclear. The CDR3 totals 12 residues. V lost 1 base to trimming and J lost 10 bases, with 5 bases between them. CDR1 and CDR2 (germline): LNHDA, SQIVND (reference sequence). The DNA of the CDR3 is TGTGCCAGTAGTATAGGAGAATCACCCCTCCACTTT. Translating gives CASSIGESPLHF. The variable domain in full, with the rest retrieved from reference TRBV19 and TRBJ1-6, is DGGITQSPKYLFRKEGQNVTLSCEQNLNHDAMYWYRQDPGQGLRLIYYSQIVNDFQKGDIAEGYSVSREKKESFPLTVTSAQKNPTAFYLCASSIGESPLHFGNGTRLTVT.

The chain is built from TRBV9 and TRBJ1-2, with D possibly TRBD1 on 6 matching bases. CDR1 and CDR2 from the germline V gene are SGDLS and YYNGEE. The CDR3 totals 16 residues. The V and J ends lost 1 base and 2 bases respectively, with 15 bases between them. The CDR3 spells CASSVTLDSSNYGYTF. The DNA for the CDR3 is TGTGCCAGCAGCGTAACCCTGGACAGCTCGAACTATGGCTACACCTTC. Full variable domain (outside the CDR3, taken from reference TRBV9 and TRBJ1-2): DSGVTQTPKHLITATGQRVTLRCSPRSGDLSVYWYQQSLDQGLQFLIQYYNGEERAKGNILERFSAQQFPDLHSELNLSSLELGDSALYFCASSVTLDSSNYGYTFGSGTRLTVV.

The J gene is TRBJ2-3, the V gene TRBV24-1, with D unclear. Germline V gives CDR1 KGHDR, CDR2 SFDVKD. This CDR3 is built from 17 residues. The V and J ends lost 1 base and 0 bases respectively, with 13 bases between them. The chain's CDR3 is CATSDLSGAASTDTQYF. The CDR3, as DNA: TGTGCCACCAGTGATTTATCAGGCGCCGCTAGCACAGATACGCAGTATTTT.

The CDR3 sequence: CATSISVRTARPQHF. The DNA of the CDR3 is TGTGCCACCAGCATATCAGTACGGACAGCCCGACCCCAGCATTTT. The rearrangement joins TRBV15 to TRBJ1-5; D is possibly TRBD1 (6 bases). Trimming cost V 4 bases and J 10 bases, with 20 bases left between them. The germline V gene encodes CDR1 LNHNV and CDR2 YYDKDF (reference sequence). This CDR3 comprises 15 residues. The entire variable domain, with the rest obtained from reference TRBV15 and TRBJ1-5, is as follows: DAMVIQNPRYQVTQFGKPVTLSCSQTLNHNVMYWYQQKSSQAPKLLFHYYDKDFNNEADTPDNFQSRRPNTSFCFLDIRSPGLGDTAMYLCATSISVRTARPQHFGDGTRLSIL.

The chain uses TRBV2 and TRBJ1-1, with 7 bases identical to TRBD1. After removal of 6 bases from V and 3 bases from J, the junction contained 10 bases not matched to a gene. The CDR3 is 15 residues long. Germline CDR1 reads SNHLY; CDR2 reads FYNNEI. CDR3 sequence (DNA): TGTGCCAGCAGCATTTCCGACAGGGATCACACTGAAGCTTTCTTT. Its translation: CASSISDRDHTEAFF.

The rearrangement links TRBV5-1 to TRBJ2-7, with D possibly being TRBD1 (6 bases). The CDR3 consists of 16 residues. Germline V gives CDR1 SGHRS, CDR2 YFSETQ. The germline V and J ends were trimmed by 0 bases and 5 bases, with 18 bases remaining between them. CDR3 residues: CASSLVGTLRGHEQYF. In DNA form, the CDR3 reads TGCGCCAGCAGCTTGGTAGGGACACTGAGAGGACACGAGCAGTACTTC.

The rearrangement joins TRBV28 to TRBJ2-3; D not resolved. The V end was cut by 6 bases, the J end by 2 bases, with 12 bases between. Per the germline V gene, CDR1 is MDHEN and CDR2 is SYDVKM. The CDR3 length is 14 residues. CDR3 coding DNA: TGTGCCAGCAGCCTTCCCTCGTACACAGATACGCAGTATTTT. It translates to CASSLPSYTDTQYF.

This clone was detected only a few times. The J gene is TRBJ2-1, the V gene TRBV9; 8 bases are a match to TRBD1. Germline lookup yields CDR1 SGDLS and CDR2 YYNGEE. Germline trimming cut 4 bases from V and 2 bases from J; bases unmatched to any gene: 5. This CDR3 is 15 amino acids long. The CDR3 sequence is CASSPRDRTYNEQFF. CDR3 DNA: TGTGCCAGCAGCCCCCGGGACAGGACCTACAATGAGCAGTTCTTC.

This sequence joins TRBV14 and TRBJ2-5, with TRBD2 identical over 8 bases. There are 20 residues in the CDR3. Germline trimming cut 0 bases from V and 2 bases from J; bases unmatched to any gene: 17. CDR1 and CDR2 (germline): SGHDN, FVKESK. Written as DNA, the CDR3 is TGTGCCAGCAGCCAAGAGAGGCCTAGCGGGCACAGGGTACGGCAAGAGACCCAGTACTTC. Translating it yields CASSQERPSGHRVRQETQYF.

The chain recombines TRBV7-9 with TRBJ2-5, with D possibly TRBD1 on 6 matching bases. The CDR3 totals 15 residues. V lost 4 bases, J lost 1 base, and 13 bases lay in between. Germline CDR1 reads SEHNR; CDR2 reads FQNEAQ (reference sequence). CDR3 sequence (DNA): TGTGCCAGCAGCTCACTCCGACAGGTCCAAGAGACCCAGTACTTC. This codes for CASSSLRQVQETQYF.

V and J are TRBV10-3 and TRBJ2-1; D may be TRBD1 (7 bases). The V gene's germline CDR1 is ENHRY and CDR2 SYGVKD. This CDR3 contains 16 residues. Trimming took 6 bases from V and 1 from J, leaving 16 bases between them. CDR3 sequence reads: CAIRRGGTDSYNEQFF. The CDR3 DNA reads as TGTGCCATCAGGAGGGGCGGGACAGATTCCTACAATGAGCAGTTCTTC.

This clone came up a few times. The chain is built from TRBV12-3 or TRBV12-4 and TRBJ1-2; TRBD1 might be the D (5 bases). The CDR3 runs 11 residues. Between the trimmed V and J ends, which lost 7 bases and 14 bases, there was a span of 17 bases. As DNA, the CDR3 is TGTGCCAGCACTCATGGGGGGTTCGGGACCTTC. It specifies CASTHGGFGTF.

The chain uses TRBV5-1 and TRBJ2-7; maybe TRBD1 (6 bases). This CDR3 region has 15 residues. CDR1 and CDR2 (germline): SGHRS, YFSETQ. The V end lost 2 bases, the J end lost 2 bases, and 14 bases lay between the germline ends. The CDR3 reads CASSFQTGPAYEQYF. CDR3 sequence (DNA): TGCGCCAGCAGCTTTCAAACAGGGCCAGCCTACGAGCAGTACTTC.

This chain uses TRBV29-1 with TRBJ1-2; tentatively, D is TRBD1 (5 bases). The length of the CDR3 is 13 residues. In germline, CDR1 is SQVTM, CDR2 ANQGSEA. V was shortened by 7 bases and J by 4 bases, with 16 bases between the two germline ends. CDR3 region: CSADQGLAYGYTF. In DNA, the CDR3 is TGCAGCGCCGACCAGGGCCTCGCCTATGGCTACACCTTC.